A single sample is the source of the 10 T cell receptor beta chains below, sequenced in a study of a mutant IDH1 vaccine in newly diagnosed glioma. As for time point: week 35, safety follow-up. A single vaccine dose contained 300 ug of mutant IDH1 20-mer peptide, and topical imiquimod was used with it. Sequenced by immunoSEQ multiplex PCR; TCRdb stores in-frame clones only, minus some. The table shows about 56,000 clones, with less than 90% occurring only once. These receptors lack a known antigen. The sequences come from PBMCs, collected from a glioma patient whose treatment included an IDH1 peptide vaccine. The receptors derive from a man aged 35-49 years with glioma.

The chain links TRBV5-1 to TRBJ1-5, with TRBD1 as a possible D gene (6 bases). Per the germline V gene, CDR1 is SGHRS and CDR2 is YFSETQ. The CDR3 length is 13 residues. Trimming removed 2 bases at V and 7 bases at J, with 10 bases between. This chain's CDR3 is CASSLRGLQPQHF. CDR3 DNA sequence: TGCGCCAGCAGCTTACGGGGGCTCCAGCCCCAGCATTTT.

The chain joins TRBV4-1 to TRBJ2-7; maybe TRBD2 (6 bases). CDR1 and CDR2 from the germline V gene are MGHRA and YSYEKL. This CDR3 has 14 amino acids. The V gene lost 3 bases and the J gene lost 4 bases, with 13 bases spanning the gap. The CDR3 spells CASSQNRDWYEQYF. The CDR3 DNA is TGCGCCAGCAGCCAGAACCGGGACTGGTACGAGCAGTACTTC.

The chain links TRBV7-8 to TRBJ1-4, with TRBD1 matching 7 bases. The V gene end was trimmed by 6 bases and the J gene end by 2 bases; junction bases not matched to a gene: 12. The CDR3 loop spans 17 amino acids. The V gene's germline CDR1 is SGHVS and CDR2 FQNEAQ. The CDR3 DNA reads as TGTGCCAGCAGTGCTTTAAGGACAGGACGGACTAATGAAAAACTGTTTTTT. Its protein product is CASSALRTGRTNEKLFF.

V gene TRBV20-1 combines with J gene TRBJ2-5; D unresolved. CDR3 length: 10 residues. The germline V gene encodes CDR1 DFQATT and CDR2 SNEGSKA (reference sequence). V was clipped by 8 bases and J by 5 bases, with 9 bases between them. CDR3 loop: CSCERETQYF. In nucleotides, the CDR3 is TGCAGTTGCGAAAGGGAGACCCAGTACTTC.

This clone has only one observation. The chain recombines TRBV6-5 with TRBJ2-3, with D perhaps given as TRBD1 or TRBD2 (7 bases each). This CDR3 has 14 amino acids. Germline loops: CDR1 MNHEY, CDR2 SVGAGI. V was cut by 5 bases and J by 4 bases, with 13 bases left in between. CDR3 bases: TGTGCCAGCAGTCCCCAGGGGGGGGCAGATACGCAGTATTTT. Translated, it gives CASSPQGGADTQYF.

Only one count was recorded for this clone. This chain joins TRBV10-3 and TRBJ1-5; D is possibly TRBD1 (5 bases). The V end was cut by 3 bases, the J end by 6 bases, with 15 bases between. Germline V lookup: CDR1 ENHRY, CDR2 SYGVKD. The CDR3 runs to 15 residues. The CDR3 region is CAISDKGPGSQPQHF. The DNA of the CDR3 is TGTGCCATCAGTGATAAGGGACCCGGTAGTCAGCCCCAGCATTTT.

This clone has a single count. J is TRBJ2-7 and V is TRBV5-4, with D unclear. The CDR3 has 14 amino acids. CDR1 SGHNT and CDR2 YYREEE come from the germline V gene (reference sequence). V was trimmed by 2 bases and J by 4 bases, leaving 13 bases between them. The DNA of the CDR3 is TGTGCCAGCAGCTTAGCACTACCTCCTTACGAGCAGTACTTC. This sequence encodes CASSLALPPYEQYF.

The chain has TRBV4-1 and TRBJ2-2, with D uncertain. V was shortened by 0 bases and J by 6 bases, with 11 bases between the two germline ends. This CDR3 comprises 15 residues. Germline CDR1 is MGHRA and CDR2 is YSYEKL. CDR3 sequence reads: CASSQEPRLSGELFF. DNA for the CDR3: TGCGCCAGCAGCCAAGAGCCTCGACTCTCCGGGGAGCTGTTTTTT.

The chain joins TRBV7-2 to TRBJ2-7, with D possibly TRBD1 on 5 matching bases. In germline, CDR1 is SGHTA, CDR2 FQGNSA. The CDR3 runs 15 residues. V dropped 1 base and J dropped 3 bases, with 13 bases sitting between them. The CDR3 sequence: CASSLGVQRGYEQYF. As DNA, the CDR3 is TGTGCCAGCAGCTTAGGGGTCCAAAGGGGCTACGAGCAGTACTTC.

The CDR3 region has the DNA TGCGCCAGCAGCTTGGACGGACTAGCGGGAGTCGATGAGCAGTTCTTC. Protein: CASSLDGLAGVDEQFF. The genes are TRBV5-1 and TRBJ2-1, with 13 bases aligning to TRBD2. From germline, CDR1 is SGHRS and CDR2 YFSETQ. After removal of 0 bases from V and 8 bases from J, the junction contained 5 bases not matched to a gene. This CDR3 has 16 amino acids. Full variable domain (remainder filled in from reference TRBV5-1 and TRBJ2-1): KAGVTQTPRYLIKTRGQQVTLSCSPISGHRSVSWYQQTPGQGLQFLFEYFSETQRNKGNFPGRFSGRQFSNSRSEMNVSTLELGDSALYLCASSLDGLAGVDEQFFGPGTRLTVL.